This entry lists 22 T cell receptor beta chains sequenced from one sample in a study of T cell repertoires in cytomegalovirus infection. Their cognate antigens are unknown. In TCRdb, the reads were re-called with MiXCR into one record per CDR3 protein. The repertoire holds roughly 860,000 distinct CDR3 sequences, with roughly 33% as singletons. The sample in question was cultured CD8+ T cells from PBMCs, obtained from culture after CMV antigen stimulation. These receptors were collected from a human donor in good health (CMV status not recorded). Some clones in this sample may be carry-over from other donors' samples.

This clonotype was detected only a few times. The V and J genes are TRBV7-8 and TRBJ2-2; D is uncertain. The V end lost 8 bases, the J end lost 2 bases, and 18 bases lay between the germline ends. This CDR3 spans 16 amino acids. Germline V CDR1 and CDR2: SGHVS, FQNEAQ. The chain's CDR3 is CASPLPNRLNTGELFF. CDR3 coding DNA: TGTGCCAGCCCCTTACCAAACAGACTTAACACCGGGGAGCTGTTTTTT.

The rearrangement uses TRBV7-9 and TRBJ2-5; 7 bases are shared with TRBD1. Germline V gene lookup returns CDR1 SEHNR and CDR2 FQNEAQ (reference sequence). This CDR3 contains 14 residues. V shed 6 bases and J 2 bases; nucleotides not matched to a gene: 6. CDR3: CASSQTGRQETQYF. For the CDR3, the DNA is TGTGCCAGCAGTCAGACAGGGCGACAAGAGACCCAGTACTTC. The full variable domain, in which reference TRBV7-9 and TRBJ2-5 provide the parts outside the CDR3, is DTGVSQNPRHKITKRGQNVTFRCDPISEHNRLYWYRQTLGQGPEFLTYFQNEAQLEKSRLLSDRFSAERPKGSFSTLEIQRTEQGDSAMYLCASSQTGRQETQYFGPGTRLLVL.

On this clonotype itself: The junction departs from germline at one end; a sequencing error may be responsible. This chain's CDR3 is CASSGGPRGTGELFF. The CDR3 nucleotides are TGTGCTAGCAGCGGCGGGCCGCGGGGGACCGGGGAGCTGTTTTTT. The genes are TRBV7-7 and TRBJ2-2, with 7 bases identical to TRBD2. Germline CDR1 is SSHAT and CDR2 is FNYEAQ (reference sequence). This CDR3 has 15 amino acids.

In this sample, this clonotype turned up a few times. The rearrangement uses TRBV27 and TRBJ1-2; TRBD1 aligns across 8 bases. The CDR3 runs 13 residues. CDR1 and CDR2 from the germline V gene are MNHEY and SMNVEV (reference sequence). Trimming at V came to 8 bases and at J to 2 bases, leaving 4 bases not matched to a gene. The CDR3 loop is CASATGGNYGYTF. DNA of the CDR3: TGTGCCAGCGCAACAGGGGGGAACTATGGCTACACCTTC.

J is TRBJ1-3 and V is TRBV7-9; possibly TRBD1 for D (5 bases). Deletions cut 1 base from V and 2 bases from J, with 15 bases between. This CDR3 region has 17 residues. Germline V gene lookup returns CDR1 SEHNR and CDR2 FQNEAQ (reference sequence). The CDR3 spells CASSLVGSQGPGNTIYF. In nucleotides, the CDR3 is TGTGCCAGCAGCTTAGTGGGATCCCAGGGACCTGGAAACACCATATATTTT.

This clonotype occurred a few times. V usage is TRBV6-6 and J usage is TRBJ1-4; the D is unclear. This CDR3 has 17 residues. V lost 7 bases, J lost 0 bases, and 18 bases lay in between. The germline V gene has CDR1 MNHNY and CDR2 SVGAGI (reference sequence). CDR3: CASNSYSEGSTNEKLFF. CDR3 sequence (DNA): TGTGCCAGCAATTCGTATTCCGAAGGGTCAACTAATGAAAAACTGTTTTTT.

The chain is built from TRBV28 and TRBJ2-1; D possibly corresponds to TRBD1 (6 bases). The CDR3 totals 14 residues. Germline V gene sequence: CDR1 MDHEN, CDR2 SYDVKM. The V end was cut by 5 bases, the J end by 12 bases, with 20 bases between. CDR3 protein: CASSLSQGRRAQFF. DNA for the CDR3: TGTGCCAGCAGTCTCTCTCAGGGGCGCAGAGCGCAGTTCTTC.

The rearrangement links TRBV19 to TRBJ1-2, with D unclear. Per the germline V gene, CDR1 is LNHDA and CDR2 is SQIVND (reference sequence). V was trimmed by 8 bases and J by 6 bases, leaving 13 bases between them. This CDR3 region has 12 residues. The CDR3 region is CASRSPGNGYTF. In nucleotides, the CDR3 is TGTGCCAGTCGGTCCCCGGGTAATGGCTACACCTTC.

The rearrangement links TRBV27 to TRBJ2-5; no definite D call. Germline assignment: CDR1 MNHEY and CDR2 SMNVEV (reference sequence). V was cut by 4 bases and J by 5 bases, with 17 bases left in between. There are 15 residues in the CDR3. The CDR3 DNA reads TGTGCCAGCAGTTCGCTGGCCTCCAGGCAGGAGACCCAGTACTTC. Protein sequence: CASSSLASRQETQYF.

This clonotype appeared a few times. This chain joins TRBV14 and TRBJ1-2, with D unresolved. The ends were cut back, 0 bases at V and 0 bases at J, with 5 bases in the middle. Germline CDR1 SGHDN, CDR2 FVKESK. The CDR3 runs 14 residues. This chain's CDR3 is CASSQEVTNYGYTF. Written as DNA, the CDR3 is TGTGCCAGCAGCCAAGAAGTGACTAACTATGGCTACACCTTC.

This clonotype was seen a handful of times. V and J are TRBV28 and TRBJ1-5; D remains ambiguous. CDR3 length: 12 residues. V gave up 5 bases and J gave up 7 bases, with 9 bases separating them. Germline assignment: CDR1 MDHEN and CDR2 SYDVKM. The CDR3 sequence is CASSDYSQPQHF. The CDR3 DNA follows: TGTGCCAGCAGTGACTATTCCCAGCCCCAGCATTTT.

V and J are TRBV14 and TRBJ1-2; D possibly corresponds to TRBD1 (5 bases). The CDR3 length is 16 residues. The germline CDR1 and CDR2 sequences are SGHDN and FVKESK. The V end lost 4 bases, the J end lost 0 bases, and 15 bases lay between the germline ends. The CDR3 DNA sequence: TGTGCCAGCAGCCGGACCGGGACGGTAGCTAACTATGGCTACACCTTC. This codes for CASSRTGTVANYGYTF. Full variable domain (missing parts from reference TRBV14 and TRBJ1-2): EAGVTQFPSHSVIEKGQTVTLRCDPISGHDNLYWYRRVMGKEIKFLLHFVKESKQDESGMPNNRFLAERTGGTYSTLKVQPAELEDSGVYFCASSRTGTVANYGYTFGSGTRLTVV.

This sequence joins TRBV6-6 and TRBJ2-1; D perhaps matches TRBD1 (5 bases). V was cut by 10 bases and J by 4 bases, with 11 bases left in between. CDR1 and CDR2 from the germline V gene are MNHNY and SVGAGI (reference sequence). The CDR3 runs 12 residues. The CDR3 loop is CAIRTFYNEQFF. The CDR3 region has the DNA TGTGCCATTCGGACATTTTACAATGAGCAGTTCTTC.

The rearrangement uses TRBV2 and TRBJ2-7; D ambiguous. Germline values: CDR1 SNHLY, CDR2 FYNNEI. The CDR3 spans 14 residues. The V end was cut by 3 bases, the J end by 2 bases, with 11 bases between. CDR3 protein: CASSELKAPYEQYF. In DNA, the CDR3 is TGTGCCAGCAGTGAGCTAAAGGCGCCCTACGAGCAGTACTTC. The full variable domain, its missing parts supplied by reference TRBV2 and TRBJ2-7, is EPEVTQTPSHQVTQMGQEVILRCVPISNHLYFYWYRQILGQKVEFLVSFYNNEISEKSEIFDDQFSVERPDGSNFTLKIRSTKLEDSAMYFCASSELKAPYEQYFGPGTRLTVT.

This clonotype appeared a few times. The V call is TRBV9, the J call TRBJ2-5, with 9 bases aligning to TRBD1. CDR1 and CDR2 (germline): SGDLS, YYNGEE. The CDR3 loop spans 15 amino acids. Trimming cost V 0 bases and J 4 bases; bases outside gene matches: 4. The CDR3 DNA is TGTGCCAGCAGCGTAGCCACAGGGGGCGTAGAGACCCAGTACTTC. Translation gives CASSVATGGVETQYF.

This sequence joins TRBV29-1 and TRBJ2-7; D is undetermined. CDR1 SQVTM and CDR2 ANQGSEA come from the germline V gene. CDR3 length: 10 residues. V was trimmed by 7 bases and J by 6 bases, leaving 10 bases between them. This chain's CDR3 is CSGWGCEQYV. As DNA, the CDR3 is TGCAGCGGGTGGGGATGCGAGCAGTACGTC.

The DNA of the CDR3 is TGTGCCAGCCAGGCAGAATCCCTGAACACTGAAGCTTTCTTT. Protein sequence: CASQAESLNTEAFF. The rearrangement joins TRBV7-9 to TRBJ1-1; D is uncertain. This CDR3 contains 14 residues. The germline V and J ends were trimmed by 8 bases and 0 bases, with 13 bases remaining between them. The germline V gene encodes CDR1 SEHNR and CDR2 FQNEAQ (reference sequence).

This clonotype was counted at least ten times. The chain carries TRBV7-6 and TRBJ1-3, with D hard to call. The germline V gene encodes CDR1 SGHVS and CDR2 FNYEAQ. V lost 1 base to trimming and J lost 2 bases, with 6 bases between them. The CDR3 contains 14 residues. CDR3 sequence reads: CASSLGEAGNTIYF. As DNA, the CDR3 is TGTGCCAGCAGCTTAGGAGAGGCTGGAAACACCATATATTTT.

The chain carries TRBV4-1 and TRBJ2-2; unclear D gene. Germline CDR1 is MGHRA and CDR2 is YSYEKL. The germline V and J ends were trimmed by 2 bases and 3 bases, with 4 bases remaining between them. The CDR3 is 13 amino acids. CDR3 nucleotide sequence: TGCGCCAGCAGCCAACAAGACACCGGGGAGCTGTTTTTT. Translated, it gives CASSQQDTGELFF.

J is TRBJ2-5 and V is TRBV24-1; TRBD1 is a possible D gene (6 bases). This CDR3 is 13 amino acids long. Trimming cost V 1 base and J 9 bases, with 11 bases left between them. Germline CDR1 and CDR2: KGHDR and SFDVKD. The CDR3 DNA reads as TGTGCCACCAGTGATTTAGGACAGACGGCCCAGTACTTC. It encodes CATSDLGQTAQYF.

This clonotype occurred many times. The gene calls are TRBV12-3 or TRBV12-4 and TRBJ1-4; D unresolved. The V gene lost 6 bases and the J gene lost 0 bases, with 8 bases spanning the gap. The length of the CDR3 is 14 residues. DNA for the CDR3: TGTGCCAGCAGCCGAATCGCAACTAATGAAAAACTGTTTTTT. Translated, it gives CASSRIATNEKLFF.

This clonotype appeared a single time. The CDR3 coding sequence is TGTGCCAGCAGTTACGGTAACTATGAGCAGTTCTTC. This encodes CASSYGNYEQFF. This chain connects TRBV6-5 to TRBJ2-1; unclear D gene. CDR3 length: 12 amino acids. The V gene's germline CDR1 is MNHEY and CDR2 SVGAGI. Between the trimmed V and J ends, which lost 2 bases and 8 bases, there was a span of 7 bases.